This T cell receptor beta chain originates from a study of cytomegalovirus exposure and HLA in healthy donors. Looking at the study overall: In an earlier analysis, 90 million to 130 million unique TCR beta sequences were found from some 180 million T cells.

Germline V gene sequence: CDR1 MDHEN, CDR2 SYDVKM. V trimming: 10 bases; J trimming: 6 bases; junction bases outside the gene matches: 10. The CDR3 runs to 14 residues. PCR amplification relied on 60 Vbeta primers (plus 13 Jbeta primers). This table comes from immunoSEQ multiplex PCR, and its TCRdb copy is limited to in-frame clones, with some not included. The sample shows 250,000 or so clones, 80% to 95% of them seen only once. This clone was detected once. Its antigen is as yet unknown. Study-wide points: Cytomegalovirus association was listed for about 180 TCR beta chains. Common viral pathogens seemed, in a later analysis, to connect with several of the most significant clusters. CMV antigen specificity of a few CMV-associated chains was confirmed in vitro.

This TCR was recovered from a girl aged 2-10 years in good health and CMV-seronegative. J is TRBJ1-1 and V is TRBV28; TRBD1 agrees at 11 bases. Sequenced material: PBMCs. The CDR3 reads CATKGQGAIAEAFF. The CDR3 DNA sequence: TGTGCCACCAAAGGACAGGGGGCGATAGCTGAAGCTTTCTTT. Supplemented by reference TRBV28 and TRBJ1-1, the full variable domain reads DVKVTQSSRYLVKRTGEKVFLECVQDMDHENMFWYRQDPGLGLRLIYFSYDVKMKEKGDIPEGYSVSREKKERFSLILESASTNQTSMYLCATKGQGAIAEAFFGQGTRLTVV.